Presented here are 20 T cell receptor beta chains from one specimen sequenced in a study of blood T cell repertoires in COVID-19. Generated by immunoSEQ multiplex PCR, the TCRdb table keeps only in-frame clones and is missing some. The data show 150,000 to 190,000 clones, about 88% seen once. The sequenced sample consisted of peripheral blood. All receptors derive from an older woman with COVID-19, enrolled during active disease.

The chain links TRBV7-9 to TRBJ1-1; no reliable D call. Per germline, CDR1 SEHNR and CDR2 FQNEAQ (reference sequence). There are 12 residues in the CDR3. Trimming shortened V by 2 bases and J by 6 bases, and 7 bases separated the two germline ends. CDR3 residues: CASSLSVAEAFF. The CDR3 coding sequence is TGTGCCAGCAGCTTATCGGTGGCTGAAGCTTTCTTT.

This chain joins TRBV18 and TRBJ1-6; D not certain. The V end was cut by 6 bases, the J end by 14 bases, with 14 bases between. The CDR3 is 12 residues long. Germline CDR1 and CDR2: KGHSH and LQKENI. Here the CDR3 DNA reads TGTGCCAGCTCCCTCGACCGGAGCACCCTCCACTTT. It translates to CASSLDRSTLHF.

The chain is built from TRBV5-5 and TRBJ1-2, with D unresolved. The CDR3 has 15 amino acids. V was shortened by 4 bases and J by 2 bases, with 15 bases between the two germline ends. Germline assignment: CDR1 SGHKS and CDR2 YYEKEE (reference sequence). The DNA of the CDR3 is TGTGCCAGCAGCCCGAGACCCACAGAGAACTATGGCTACACCTTC. Protein: CASSPRPTENYGYTF.

The V gene is TRBV19, the J gene TRBJ1-2; 7 bases map to TRBD1. Germline V CDR1 and CDR2: LNHDA, SQIVND (reference sequence). After removal of 5 bases from V and 4 bases from J, the junction contained 7 bases not matched to a gene. The CDR3 contains 14 residues. The CDR3 sequence is CASSHRDRAYGYTF. CDR3 nucleotides: TGTGCCAGTAGTCACCGGGACAGAGCCTATGGCTACACCTTC.

This clone was picked up one time. This chain connects TRBV9 to TRBJ1-1; no firm D call. Looked up from germline, CDR1 is SGDLS and CDR2 is YYNGEE. Trimming took 3 bases from V and 5 from J, leaving 11 bases between them. CDR3 length: 13 residues. CDR3 amino acids: CASSAFIRTEAFF. The DNA of the CDR3 is TGTGCCAGCAGCGCCTTTATCCGGACTGAAGCTTTCTTT. Using reference TRBV9 and TRBJ1-1 for the parts outside the CDR3, the full variable domain is DSGVTQTPKHLITATGQRVTLRCSPRSGDLSVYWYQQSLDQGLQFLIQYYNGEERAKGNILERFSAQQFPDLHSELNLSSLELGDSALYFCASSAFIRTEAFFGQGTRLTVV.

This chain uses TRBV12-5 with TRBJ1-2; tentative D call: TRBD1 (6 bases). The germline gives CDR1 LGHNT, CDR2 FRNRAP. CDR3 length: 14 amino acids. Trimming cost V 1 base and J 4 bases, with 10 bases left between them. The CDR3 nucleotides are TGTGCTAGTGGTTTGGCCATGACAGGCTATGGCTACACCTTC. As protein: CASGLAMTGYGYTF.

The V and J genes are TRBV18 and TRBJ2-7; TRBD2 is a possible D gene (5 bases). V lost 3 bases and J lost 2, with 5 bases in between. Looked up from germline, CDR1 is KGHSH and CDR2 is LQKENI. This CDR3 comprises 12 residues. The chain's CDR3 is CASSPGTYEQYV. The CDR3 DNA reads TGTGCCAGCTCACCCGGGACCTACGAGCAGTACGTC.

This clone showed up just a few times. The CDR3 reads CAWNQDRAGNTIYF. CDR3 in DNA: TGTGCCTGGAACCAAGACAGGGCTGGAAACACCATATATTTT. The chain joins TRBV30 to TRBJ1-3; 7 bases agree with TRBD1. CDR3 length: 14 amino acids. The J segment lost 2 bases and the V segment lost 4 bases, leaving 5 bases of the junction unmatched. CDR1 and CDR2 from the germline V gene are GTSNPN and SVGIG (reference sequence).

V and J are TRBV7-3 and TRBJ2-3, with D possibly TRBD1 on 5 matching bases. The CDR3 is 14 residues long. Germline CDR1 reads SGHTA; CDR2 reads FQGTGA. Trimming removed 5 bases at V and 4 bases at J, with 13 bases between. CDR3 in DNA: TGTGCCAGCAGCCGGCCAGGGAACGCAGATACGCAGTATTTT. Residues: CASSRPGNADTQYF. Full variable domain (outside the CDR3, taken from reference TRBV7-3 and TRBJ2-3): GAGVSQTPSNKVTEKGKYVELRCDPISGHTALYWYRQSLGQGPEFLIYFQGTGAADDSGLPNDRFFAVRPEGSVSTLKIQRTERGDSAVYLCASSRPGNADTQYFGPGTRLTVL.

V is TRBV6-5 and J is TRBJ2-3; no clear D gene. This CDR3 spans 13 amino acids. The germline V gene encodes CDR1 MNHEY and CDR2 SVGAGI. The germline V and J ends were trimmed by 8 bases and 4 bases, with 13 bases remaining between them. The CDR3 bases are TGTGCCAGCTCGTTGCGTTTTGCAGATACGCAGTATTTT. It translates to CASSLRFADTQYF.

The chain is built from TRBV5-5 and TRBJ1-1; tentative D call: TRBD1 (6 bases). The CDR3 spans 15 residues. The germline V gene encodes CDR1 SGHKS and CDR2 YYEKEE (reference sequence). V shed 5 bases and J shed 0 bases, with 14 bases lying between them. The CDR3 sequence is CASRLTDSLNTEAFF. CDR3 coding DNA: TGTGCCAGCAGATTAACGGACAGTCTGAACACTGAAGCTTTCTTT. Variable domain in full (rest from reference TRBV5-5 and TRBJ1-1): DAGVTQSPTHLIKTRGQQVTLRCSPISGHKSVSWYQQVLGQGPQFIFQYYEKEERGRGNFPDRFSARQFPNYSSELNVNALLLGDSALYLCASRLTDSLNTEAFFGQGTRLTVV.

This CDR3 reads CASRGGVDGGYTF. In DNA, the CDR3 is TGTGCCAGCAGAGGGGGCGTGGATGGAGGCTACACCTTC. The J gene is TRBJ1-2, the V gene TRBV7-9; 7 bases map to TRBD1. CDR1 is SEHNR and CDR2 is FQNEAQ in the germline V gene (reference sequence). J was trimmed by 8 bases and V by 6 bases; bases with no gene match: 9. CDR3 length: 13 residues.

V gene TRBV2 combines with J gene TRBJ1-2; 7 positions match TRBD1. After removal of 7 bases from V and 2 bases from J, the junction contained 4 bases not matched to a gene. This CDR3 region has 13 residues. Germline assignment: CDR1 SNHLY and CDR2 FYNNEI. The CDR3 nucleotides are TGTGCCAGCACCGGGACAGTGAACTATGGCTACACCTTC. This codes for CASTGTVNYGYTF.

V usage is TRBV7-9 and J usage is TRBJ1-5; D uncertain. CDR1 is SEHNR and CDR2 is FQNEAQ in the germline V gene (reference sequence). Trimming stripped 0 bases from V and 7 bases from J, with 4 bases between. The CDR3 loop spans 12 amino acids. The CDR3 DNA is TGTGCCAGCAGCTTAGCGGCCCAGCCCCAGCATTTT. It is translated as CASSLAAQPQHF. Full variable domain (rest looked up from reference TRBV7-9 and TRBJ1-5): DTGVSQNPRHKITKRGQNVTFRCDPISEHNRLYWYRQTLGQGPEFLTYFQNEAQLEKSRLLSDRFSAERPKGSFSTLEIQRTEQGDSAMYLCASSLAAQPQHFGDGTRLSIL.

The chain links TRBV5-6 to TRBJ1-1; 7 nucleotides line up with TRBD1. With V trimmed by 4 bases and J by 7 bases, 7 bases remained unmatched. The germline gives CDR1 SGHDT, CDR2 YYEEEE. The CDR3 extends over 13 amino acids. CDR3 coding DNA: TGTGCCAGCAGCCTAAGAACAGGGGTTGAAGCTTTCTTT. Its translation is CASSLRTGVEAFF.

The chain couples TRBV11-2 to TRBJ2-1; 12 bases are a match to TRBD2. Germline V CDR1 and CDR2: SGHAT, FQNNGV. The CDR3 runs 18 residues. V shed 0 bases and J 6 bases; nucleotides not matched to a gene: 9. CDR3: CASSLDRLAGEESNEQFF. CDR3 coding DNA: TGTGCCAGCAGCTTAGACAGACTAGCGGGAGAGGAAAGCAATGAGCAGTTCTTC.

The V and J genes are TRBV29-1 and TRBJ2-5, with D hard to call. The germline gives CDR1 SQVTM, CDR2 ANQGSEA. The CDR3 spans 12 residues. V was pared by 7 bases and J by 2 bases, with 11 bases between. CDR3 coding DNA: TGCAGCGCGTGGGCAGCTCAAGAGACCCAGTACTTC. Residues: CSAWAAQETQYF.

In its sample, this clone was seen once. V usage is TRBV4-2 and J usage is TRBJ1-4, with 9 bases that match TRBD1. The CDR3 contains 15 residues. The V segment lost 5 bases and the J segment 4 bases; nucleotides outside the gene matches: 5. CDR1 is LGHNA, CDR2 YNFKEQ, per germline. CDR3 nucleotide sequence: TGTGCCAGCAGCAGCCGGGACAGGGATAATGAAAAACTGTTTTTT. This sequence encodes CASSSRDRDNEKLFF.

The J gene is TRBJ1-1, the V gene TRBV5-1; D gene unclear. The CDR3 is 15 residues long. The V end lost 3 bases, the J end lost 0 bases, and 12 bases lay between the germline ends. Germline values: CDR1 SGHRS, CDR2 YFSETQ. CDR3 nucleotides: TGCGCCAGCAGCTACAACCGGGGTATGAACACTGAAGCTTTCTTT. The encoded protein is CASSYNRGMNTEAFF. The full variable domain, with the rest looked up from reference TRBV5-1 and TRBJ1-1, is KAGVTQTPRYLIKTRGQQVTLSCSPISGHRSVSWYQQTPGQGLQFLFEYFSETQRNKGNFPGRFSGRQFSNSRSEMNVSTLELGDSALYLCASSYNRGMNTEAFFGQGTRLTVV.

This clone was detected only once. The V gene is TRBV7-2, the J gene TRBJ2-3; 7 bases fit TRBD2. V shed 0 bases, J shed 6 bases, and the junction held 6 bases outside the gene matches. The CDR3 has 15 residues. Germline values: CDR1 SGHTA, CDR2 FQGNSA. CDR3 DNA sequence: TGTGCCAGCAGCTTAGCATTGGCGGGAGTTGATACGCAGTATTTT. This gives the protein CASSLALAGVDTQYF.